These T cell receptor beta chains were read from a single sample in a study of blood T cells in healthy people across ages. Using its own MiXCR run on the 5' RACE reads, TCRdb lists one record per CDR3 protein. The sample lists 780,000 or so distinct CDR3 sequences, roughly 25% occurring once. The same data also contributed to another study, on T cells of mothers and their children.

The sequenced sample was blood. The receptors here all came from a boy aged 5-17 years in good health. Each CDR3 is given with its conserved first and last residue. The D gene is left open where the match is weak. Clone size, where shown, is once, few, many, or a class for clones that have expanded.

>TRBJ2-7|TRBV13|TRBD1|many
TGTGCCAGCAGCCTAACCGACAGGGGCTACGAGCAGTACTTC
CASSLTDRGYEQYF
>TRBJ1-1|TRBV28|TRBD1|few
TGTGCCAGCAGTCGACAGGGGGTTGTGAACACTGAAGCTTTCTTT
CASSRQGVVNTEAFF
>TRBJ2-6|TRBV6-1|TRBD2|few
TGTGCCAGCAACCTAATAGCGGGCTCCCCCTCTGGGGCCAACGTCCTGACTTTC
CASNLIAGSPSGANVLTF
>TRBJ1-2|TRBV6-2/TRBV6-3|TRBD1|NA
TGTGCCAGCAGTTACGGGACAGGGGGCTATGGCTACACCTTC
CASSYGTGGYGYTF
>TRBJ2-3|TRBV7-9|NA|NA
TGTGCCAGCAGCTCCCCGGGCACAGATACGCAGTATTTT
CASSSPGTDTQYF
>TRBJ2-2|TRBV24-1|NA|NA
TGTGCCACCAGTGATTTTGGGGCAAATACCGGGGAGCTGTTTTTT
CATSDFGANTGELFF
>TRBJ1-1|TRBV7-9|NA|NA
TGTGCCAGCATCCTAACTCCTATGTCTGAAGCTTTCTTT
CASILTPMSEAFF
>TRBJ1-6|TRBV7-2|NA|NA
TGTGCCAGCAGCCTAGGGGGAGGACGTTATTCACCCCTCCACTTT
CASSLGGGRYSPLHF
>TRBJ1-2|TRBV28|NA|few
TGTGCCAGCAGTTCCATGGGACTCCCGTATCGCTACACCTTC
CASSSMGLPYRYTF
>TRBJ1-3|TRBV20-1|NA|NA
TGCAGTGCGCCCTACCTCTCTGGAAACACCATATATTTT
CSAPYLSGNTIYF
>TRBJ2-1|TRBV11-2|TRBD2|few
TGTGCCAGCAGCTTATGGGGCGGGGGGGGTCTCACGGATGAGCAGTTCTTC
CASSLWGGGGLTDEQFF
>TRBJ1-4|TRBV29-1|NA|many
TGCAGCGCCGGAGAGTTGTATGATCTGTTTTTT
CSAGELYDLFF
>TRBJ1-6|TRBV9|TRBD1|few
TGTGCCAGCAGCGTATTGACAGGGGTTAATTCACCCCTCCACTTT
CASSVLTGVNSPLHF
>TRBJ2-5|TRBV4-3|NA|NA
TGCGCCAGCAGCGATGGGGTAGGAGAGACCCAGTACTTC
CASSDGVGETQYF
>TRBJ2-4|TRBV7-2|TRBD2|few
TGTGCCAGCAGCTTAGCCTTGGGAGGGGTTAGAAACATTCGGTACTTC
CASSLALGGVRNIRYF
>TRBJ1-5|TRBV2|TRBD1|few
TGTGCCAGCACTGAAGGGACAGTGGTTAGCAATCAGCCCCAGCATTTT
CASTEGTVVSNQPQHF
>TRBJ2-2|TRBV20-1|NA|NA
TGCAGTGCACAGAAGGGGGTGGGCGGGGAGCTGTTTTTT
CSAQKGVGGELFF
>TRBJ2-7|TRBV29-1|NA|NA
TGCAGCGTTGCAGTAGACCCCTACGAGCAGTACTTC
CSVAVDPYEQYF
>TRBJ2-1|TRBV10-3|TRBD2|few
TGTGCCATCTCCCCTAGCGGCGACCTCCATGAGCGGTTCTTC
CAISPSGDLHERFF
>TRBJ2-1|TRBV7-9|NA|many
TGTGCCAGCAGCTTAGCTGGTGTGGGATACAATGAGCAGTTCTTC
CASSLAGVGYNEQFF
>TRBJ1-1|TRBV29-1|NA|NA
TGCAGCGTTGCAGGGATCACTGAAGCTTTCTTT
CSVAGITEAFF
>TRBJ1-1|TRBV27|NA|NA
TGTGCCAGCAGTTACGTGGAGAACACTGAAGCTTTCTTT
CASSYVENTEAFF
>TRBJ1-2|TRBV7-8|TRBD1|few
TGTGCCAGCAGCCCCAAGTGGGGGACAGGGGATATGGGCTACACCTTC
CASSPKWGTGDMGYTF
>TRBJ2-7|TRBV10-3|NA|NA
TGTGCCATCAGTGACCCAACATACAGGGTCGAGCAGTACTTC
CAISDPTYRVEQYF
>TRBJ1-1|TRBV9|NA|NA
TGTGCCAGCAGCGTAGCCCAGGGTGTAGGCACTGAAGCTTTCTTT
CASSVAQGVGTEAFF
>TRBJ1-1|TRBV29-1|TRBD1|few
TGCAGCGTTTCGGTCAGGGGGTCATACACTGAAGCTTTCTTT
CSVSVRGSYTEAFF
>TRBJ2-3|TRBV20-1|TRBD2|NA
TGCAGTGCAAAGCGGGATGGCACAGATACGCAGTATTTT
CSAKRDGTDTQYF
>TRBJ2-3|TRBV28|NA|NA
TGTGCCAGCAGTACAGAACAACCCCCCACAGATACGCAGTATTTT
CASSTEQPPTDTQYF
>TRBJ2-1|TRBV9|TRBD1|few
TGTGCCAGCAGCGCGGGACAGGGGAACAATGAGCAGTTCTTC
CASSAGQGNNEQFF
>TRBJ1-4|TRBV6-6|NA|NA
TGTGCCAGCAGTCGGGGGCCAGGGAATGAAAAACTGTTTTTT
CASSRGPGNEKLFF
>TRBJ1-6|TRBV7-2|NA|NA
TGTGCCAGCAGCTCACGGAGAGGGAATAATTCACCCCTCCACTTT
CASSSRRGNNSPLHF
>TRBJ2-5|TRBV7-2|TRBD2|many
TGTGCCAGCAGCTTGGGACTAGCGGGGGGGCAAGAGACCCAGTACTTC
CASSLGLAGGQETQYF
>TRBJ1-6|TRBV5-1|NA|NA
TGCGCCAGCAGCTTGGTCGGGGGAACGGCCTATAATTCACCCCTCCACTTT
CASSLVGGTAYNSPLHF
>TRBJ2-3|TRBV7-9|NA|few
TGTGCCAGCAGCTTAGTGGAAGGGCCAGATACGCAGTATTTT
CASSLVEGPDTQYF
>TRBJ2-5|TRBV4-3|NA|few
TGCGCCAGCAGTTCCAGGTCAGAAGGAGAGACCCAGTACTTC
CASSSRSEGETQYF
>TRBJ1-4|TRBV12-3/TRBV12-4|TRBD1|few
TGTGCCAGCAGCCAGGGGGCGACTAATGAAAAACTGTTTTTT
CASSQGATNEKLFF
>TRBJ2-7|TRBV9|NA|few
TGTGCCAGCAGCGTGGGGACAATTAACGAGCAGTACTTC
CASSVGTINEQYF
>TRBJ1-4|TRBV7-2|NA|NA
TGTGCCAGCAGCGAGAAGGTCTCTAATGAAAAACTGTTTTTT
CASSEKVSNEKLFF
>TRBJ1-4|TRBV20-1|NA|few
TGCAGTGCTAGACTTCCGCCAACTAATGAAAAACTGTTTTTT
CSARLPPTNEKLFF
>TRBJ2-7|TRBV20-1|TRBD2|many
TGCAGTGCTAGAGAACTAGCGGGAGACCTGTACGAGCAGTACTTC
CSARELAGDLYEQYF
>TRBJ1-5|TRBV2|NA|few
TGTGCCAGCAGTGTGGCGGATCAGCCCCAGCATTTT
CASSVADQPQHF
>TRBJ1-2|TRBV6-5|NA|NA
TGTGCCAGCAGTAACTTCAGGGGAGCTAACCATGGCTACACCTTC
CASSNFRGANHGYTF
>TRBJ2-5|TRBV12-3/TRBV12-4|TRBD2|NA
TGTGCCAGCAGTTTAAAGTGGACTAGCGGGAGTGAAGACACCCAGTACTTC
CASSLKWTSGSEDTQYF
>TRBJ2-3|TRBV20-1|NA|few
TGCAGTGTTCTCACCGACCAGCGCCTCACAGATACGCAGTATTTT
CSVLTDQRLTDTQYF
>TRBJ2-1|TRBV7-9|NA|NA
TGTGCCAGCAGCTTAAGTACTAGCCCAACGTACAATGAGCAGTTCTTC
CASSLSTSPTYNEQFF